Detailed here is one T cell receptor (beta chain). The data derive from a study of control samples from healthy donors and cancer patients. Data came from immunoSEQ multiplex PCR; TCRdb stores just in-frame clones and leaves some out. The sample lists roughly 130,000 clones, over 85% occurring once. This CDR3 region has 15 residues. CDR1 and CDR2 (germline): SGDLS, YYNGEE. The V and J ends lost 0 bases and 3 bases respectively, with 12 bases between them. This TCR was recovered from a man between 25 and 39 years old in good health. Sequenced sample: blood. The chain recombines TRBV9 with TRBJ1-2, with D possibly TRBD1 on 6 matching bases. The CDR3 spells CASSVGPGEYYGYTF. The CDR3 coding sequence is TGTGCCAGCAGCGTAGGCCCAGGGGAGTACTATGGCTACACCTTC.